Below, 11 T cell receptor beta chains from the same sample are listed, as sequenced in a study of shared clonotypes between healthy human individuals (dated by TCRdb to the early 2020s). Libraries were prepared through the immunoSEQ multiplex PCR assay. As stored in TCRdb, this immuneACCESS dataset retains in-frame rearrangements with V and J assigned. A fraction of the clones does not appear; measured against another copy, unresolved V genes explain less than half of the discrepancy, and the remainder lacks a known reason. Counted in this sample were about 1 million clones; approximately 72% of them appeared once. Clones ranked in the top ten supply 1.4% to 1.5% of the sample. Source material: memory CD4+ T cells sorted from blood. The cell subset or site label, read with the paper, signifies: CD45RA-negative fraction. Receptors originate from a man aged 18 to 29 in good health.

This CDR3 is CAADPAGTGDGYTF. The CDR3, as DNA: TGTGCCGCCGACCCCGCCGGGACAGGGGACGGCTACACCTTC. V gene TRBV10-3 combines with J gene TRBJ1-2, with 10 bases that match TRBD1. The germline V gene has CDR1 ENHRY and CDR2 SYGVKD. The CDR3 totals 14 residues. V lost 11 bases, J lost 8 bases, and 14 bases stayed unmatched.

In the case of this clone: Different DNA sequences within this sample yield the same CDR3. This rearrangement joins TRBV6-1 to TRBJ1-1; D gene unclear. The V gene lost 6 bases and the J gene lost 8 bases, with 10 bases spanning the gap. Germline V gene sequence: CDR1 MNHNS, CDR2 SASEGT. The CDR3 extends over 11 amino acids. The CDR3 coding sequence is TGTGCCAGCAGCGACTATTTGGAAGCTTTCTTT. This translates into CASSDYLEAFF.

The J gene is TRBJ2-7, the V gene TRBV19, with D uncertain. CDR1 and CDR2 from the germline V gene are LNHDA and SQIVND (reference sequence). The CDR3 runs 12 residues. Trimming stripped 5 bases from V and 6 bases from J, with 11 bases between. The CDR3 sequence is CASSADLAEQYF. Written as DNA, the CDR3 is TGTGCCAGTAGTGCTGACTTGGCCGAGCAGTACTTC.

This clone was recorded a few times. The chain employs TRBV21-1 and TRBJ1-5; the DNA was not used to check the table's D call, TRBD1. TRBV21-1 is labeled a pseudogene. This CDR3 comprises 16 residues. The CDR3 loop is CASSRSTGESNQPQHF. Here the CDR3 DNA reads TGTGCCAGCAGCAGATCGACAGGGGAAAGCAATCAGCCCCAGCATTTT.

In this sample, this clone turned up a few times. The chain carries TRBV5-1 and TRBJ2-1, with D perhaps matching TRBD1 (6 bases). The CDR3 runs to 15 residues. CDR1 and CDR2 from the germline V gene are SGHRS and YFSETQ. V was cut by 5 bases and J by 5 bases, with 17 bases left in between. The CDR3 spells CASSTGDILDNEQFF. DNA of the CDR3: TGCGCCAGCAGTACCGGGGACATTTTGGACAATGAGCAGTTCTTC.

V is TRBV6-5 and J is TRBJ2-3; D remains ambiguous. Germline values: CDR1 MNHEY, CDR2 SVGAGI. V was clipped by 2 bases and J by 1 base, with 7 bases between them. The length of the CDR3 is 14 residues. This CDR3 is CASSYNHRTDTQYF. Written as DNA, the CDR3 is TGTGCCAGCAGTTACAATCATCGCACAGATACGCAGTATTTT.

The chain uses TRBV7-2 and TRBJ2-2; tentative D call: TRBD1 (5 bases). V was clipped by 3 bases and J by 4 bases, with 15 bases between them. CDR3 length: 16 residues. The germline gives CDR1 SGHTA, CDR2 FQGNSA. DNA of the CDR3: TGTGCCAGCAGCTTCTTCCCAGGGTATGGCACCGGGGAGCTGTTTTTT. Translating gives CASSFFPGYGTGELFF.

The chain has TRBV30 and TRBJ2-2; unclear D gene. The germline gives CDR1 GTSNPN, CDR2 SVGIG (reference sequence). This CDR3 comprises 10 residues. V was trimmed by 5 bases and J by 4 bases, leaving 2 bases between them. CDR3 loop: CAWGTGELFF. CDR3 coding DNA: TGTGCCTGGGGCACCGGGGAGCTGTTTTTT.

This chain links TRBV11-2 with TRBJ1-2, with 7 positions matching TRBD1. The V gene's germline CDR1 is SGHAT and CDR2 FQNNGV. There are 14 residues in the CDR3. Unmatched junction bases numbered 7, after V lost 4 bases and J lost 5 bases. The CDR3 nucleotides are TGTGCCAGCAGCTCGTCCCAGGGACAGTATGGCTACACCTTC. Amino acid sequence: CASSSSQGQYGYTF. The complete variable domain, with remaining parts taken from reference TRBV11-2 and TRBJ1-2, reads EAGVAQSPRYKIIEKRQSVAFWCNPISGHATLYWYQQILGQGPKLLIQFQNNGVVDDSQLPKDRFSAERLKGVDSTLKIQPAKLEDSAVYLCASSSSQGQYGYTFGSGTRLTVV.

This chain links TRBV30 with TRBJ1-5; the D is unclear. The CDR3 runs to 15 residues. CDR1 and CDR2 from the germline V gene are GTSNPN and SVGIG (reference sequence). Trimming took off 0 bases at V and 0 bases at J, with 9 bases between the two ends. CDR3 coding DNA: TGTGCCTGGAGTGTAGACGCATATAGCAATCAGCCCCAGCATTTT. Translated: CAWSVDAYSNQPQHF.

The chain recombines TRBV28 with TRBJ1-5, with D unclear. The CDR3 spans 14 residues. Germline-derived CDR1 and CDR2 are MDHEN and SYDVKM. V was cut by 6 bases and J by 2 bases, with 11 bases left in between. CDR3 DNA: TGTGCCAGCAGGAGGGTGTTTGGCAATCAGCCCCAGCATTTT. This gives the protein CASRRVFGNQPQHF.